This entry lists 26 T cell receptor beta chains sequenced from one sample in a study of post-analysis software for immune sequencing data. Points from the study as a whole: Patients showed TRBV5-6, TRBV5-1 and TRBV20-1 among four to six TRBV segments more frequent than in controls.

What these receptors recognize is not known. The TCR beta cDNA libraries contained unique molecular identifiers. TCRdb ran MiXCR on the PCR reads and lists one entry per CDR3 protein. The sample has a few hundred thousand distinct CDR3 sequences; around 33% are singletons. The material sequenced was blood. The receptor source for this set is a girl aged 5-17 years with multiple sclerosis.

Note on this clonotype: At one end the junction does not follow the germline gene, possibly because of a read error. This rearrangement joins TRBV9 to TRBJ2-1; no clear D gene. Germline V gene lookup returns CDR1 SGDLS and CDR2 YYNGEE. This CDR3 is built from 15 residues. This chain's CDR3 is CVSSLTSELYNEQFF. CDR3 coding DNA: TGTGTCAGCAGCCTTACATCGGAGCTTTACAATGAGCAGTTCTTC.

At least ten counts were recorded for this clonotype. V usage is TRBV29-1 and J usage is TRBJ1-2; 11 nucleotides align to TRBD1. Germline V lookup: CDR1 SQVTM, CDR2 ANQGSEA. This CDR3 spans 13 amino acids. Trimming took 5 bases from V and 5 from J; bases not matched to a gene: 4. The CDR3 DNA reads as TGCAGCGTTCGGGACAGGGGGTATTATGGCTACACCTTC. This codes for CSVRDRGYYGYTF.

CDR3 bases: TGCGCCAGCAGCGCCCTAGCGGGGGCCATCTCCTACAATGAGCAGTTCTTC. Translating gives CASSALAGAISYNEQFF. This sequence joins TRBV5-1 and TRBJ2-1; TRBD2 agrees at 10 bases. CDR1 and CDR2 from the germline V gene are SGHRS and YFSETQ. The CDR3 sequence is 17 residues long. Trimming removed 4 bases from V and 0 bases from J; junction bases left unmatched: 7.

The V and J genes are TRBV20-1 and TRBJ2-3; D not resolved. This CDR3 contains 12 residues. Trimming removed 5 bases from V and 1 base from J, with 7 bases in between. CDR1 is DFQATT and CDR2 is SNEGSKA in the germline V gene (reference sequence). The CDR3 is CSAPFGTDTQYF. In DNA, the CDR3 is TGCAGTGCTCCCTTCGGCACAGATACGCAGTATTTT.

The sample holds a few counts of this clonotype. This chain's CDR3 is CSASQAAGTEAFF. Written as DNA, the CDR3 is TGCAGTGCCTCCCAGGCGGCCGGCACTGAAGCTTTCTTT. This chain connects TRBV20-1 to TRBJ1-1; D is unresolved. Germline-derived CDR1 and CDR2 are DFQATT and SNEGSKA (reference sequence). Trimming removed 6 bases from V and 4 bases from J, with 15 bases in between. The CDR3 totals 13 residues.

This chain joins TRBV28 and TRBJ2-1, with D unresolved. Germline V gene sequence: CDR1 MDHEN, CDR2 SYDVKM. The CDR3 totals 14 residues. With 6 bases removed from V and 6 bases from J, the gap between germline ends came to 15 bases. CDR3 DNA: TGTGCCAGCAGCTTAACCCCCCTCACCAATGAGCAGTTCTTC. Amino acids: CASSLTPLTNEQFF.

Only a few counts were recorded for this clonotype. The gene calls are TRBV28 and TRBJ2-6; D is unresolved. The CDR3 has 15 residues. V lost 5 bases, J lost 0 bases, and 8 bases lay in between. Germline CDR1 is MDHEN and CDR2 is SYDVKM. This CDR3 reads CASSKSYSGANVLTF. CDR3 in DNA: TGTGCCAGCAGTAAAAGTTACTCTGGGGCCAACGTCCTGACTTTC.

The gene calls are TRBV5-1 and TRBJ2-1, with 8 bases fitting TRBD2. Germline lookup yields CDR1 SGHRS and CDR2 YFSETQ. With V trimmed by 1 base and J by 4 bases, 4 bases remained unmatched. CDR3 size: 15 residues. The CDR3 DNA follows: TGCGCCAGCAGCTTGCAAACTAGCGGATACAATGAGCAGTTCTTC. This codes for CASSLQTSGYNEQFF.

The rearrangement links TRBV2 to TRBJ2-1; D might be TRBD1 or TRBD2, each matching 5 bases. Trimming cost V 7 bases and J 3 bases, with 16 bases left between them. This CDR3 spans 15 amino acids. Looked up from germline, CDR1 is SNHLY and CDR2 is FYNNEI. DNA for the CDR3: TGTGCCAGCACCCCGGGGCAAGAGAGCTACAATGAGCAGTTCTTC. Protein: CASTPGQESYNEQFF.

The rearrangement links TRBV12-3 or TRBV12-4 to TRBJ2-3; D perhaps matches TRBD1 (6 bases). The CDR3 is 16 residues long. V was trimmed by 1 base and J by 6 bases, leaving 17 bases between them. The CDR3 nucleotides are TGTGCCAGCAGTTTAGTCTCGTCAGGGGCTGGGGATACGCAGTATTTT. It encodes CASSLVSSGAGDTQYF.

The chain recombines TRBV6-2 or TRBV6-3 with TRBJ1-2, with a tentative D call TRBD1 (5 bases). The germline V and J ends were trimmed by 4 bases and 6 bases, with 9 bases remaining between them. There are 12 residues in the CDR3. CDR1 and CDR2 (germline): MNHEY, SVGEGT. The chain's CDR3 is CASSSRVDGYTF. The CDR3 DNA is TGTGCCAGCAGTTCCAGGGTGGATGGCTACACCTTC.

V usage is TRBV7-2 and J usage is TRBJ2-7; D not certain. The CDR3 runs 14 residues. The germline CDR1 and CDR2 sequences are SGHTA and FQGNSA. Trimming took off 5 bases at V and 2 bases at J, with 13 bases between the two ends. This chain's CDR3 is CASSPPGRPYEQYF. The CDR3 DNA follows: TGTGCCAGCAGCCCTCCTGGAAGACCCTACGAGCAGTACTTC.

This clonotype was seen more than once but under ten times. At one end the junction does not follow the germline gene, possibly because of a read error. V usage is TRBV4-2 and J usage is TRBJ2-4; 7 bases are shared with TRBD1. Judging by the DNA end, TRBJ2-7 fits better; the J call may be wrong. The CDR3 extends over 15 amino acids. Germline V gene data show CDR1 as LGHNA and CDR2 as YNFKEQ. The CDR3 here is CACSQASDRRLEQYF. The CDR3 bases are TGTGCCTGCAGCCAAGCGTCGGACAGGAGGCTCGAGCAGTACTTC.

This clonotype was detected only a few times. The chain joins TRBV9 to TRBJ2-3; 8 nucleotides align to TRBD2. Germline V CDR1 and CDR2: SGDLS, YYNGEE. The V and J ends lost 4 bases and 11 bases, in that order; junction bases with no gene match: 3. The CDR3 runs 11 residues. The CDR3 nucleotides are TGTGCCAGCAGCACGACTAGCGAGCAGTATTTT. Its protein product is CASSTTSEQYF.

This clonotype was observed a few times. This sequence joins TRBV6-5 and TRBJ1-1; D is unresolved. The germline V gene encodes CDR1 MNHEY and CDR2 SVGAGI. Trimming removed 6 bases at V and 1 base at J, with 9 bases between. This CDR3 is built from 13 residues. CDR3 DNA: TGTGCCAGCAGGTTTACCTCGAACACTGAAGCTTTCTTT. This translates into CASRFTSNTEAFF.

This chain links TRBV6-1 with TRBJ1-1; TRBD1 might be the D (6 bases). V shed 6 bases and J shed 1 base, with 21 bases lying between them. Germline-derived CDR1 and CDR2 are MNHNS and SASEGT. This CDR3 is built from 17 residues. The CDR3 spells CASSSFGRGYTNTEAFF. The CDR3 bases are TGTGCCAGCAGCTCCTTTGGCAGGGGTTACACGAACACTGAAGCTTTCTTT.

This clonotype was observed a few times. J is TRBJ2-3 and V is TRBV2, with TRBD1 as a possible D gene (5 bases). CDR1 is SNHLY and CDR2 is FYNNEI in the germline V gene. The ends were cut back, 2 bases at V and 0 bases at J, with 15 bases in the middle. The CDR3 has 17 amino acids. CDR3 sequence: CASSEPVVGESTDTQYF. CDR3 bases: TGTGCCAGCAGTGAACCGGTGGTAGGGGAAAGCACAGATACGCAGTATTTT.

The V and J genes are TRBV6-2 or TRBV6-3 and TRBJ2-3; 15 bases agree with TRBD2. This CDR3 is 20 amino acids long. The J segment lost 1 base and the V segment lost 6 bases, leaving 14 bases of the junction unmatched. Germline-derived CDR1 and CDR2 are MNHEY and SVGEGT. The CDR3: CASRPRWTSGGAWGTDTQYF. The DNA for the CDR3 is TGTGCCAGCAGGCCACGATGGACTAGCGGGGGGGCATGGGGCACAGATACGCAGTATTTT.

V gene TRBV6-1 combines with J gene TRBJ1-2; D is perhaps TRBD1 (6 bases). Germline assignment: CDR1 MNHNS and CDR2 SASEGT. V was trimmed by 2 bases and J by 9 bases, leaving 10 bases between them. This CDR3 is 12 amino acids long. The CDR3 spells CASSELDRSYTF. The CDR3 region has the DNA TGTGCCAGCAGTGAATTGGACAGAAGCTACACCTTC.

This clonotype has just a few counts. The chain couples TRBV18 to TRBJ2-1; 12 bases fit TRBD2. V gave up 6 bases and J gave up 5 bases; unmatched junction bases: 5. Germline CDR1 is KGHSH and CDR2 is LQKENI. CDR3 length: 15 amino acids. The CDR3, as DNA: TGTGCCAGCTCCCCGACTAGCGGGGGAAACAATGAGCAGTTCTTC. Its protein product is CASSPTSGGNNEQFF.

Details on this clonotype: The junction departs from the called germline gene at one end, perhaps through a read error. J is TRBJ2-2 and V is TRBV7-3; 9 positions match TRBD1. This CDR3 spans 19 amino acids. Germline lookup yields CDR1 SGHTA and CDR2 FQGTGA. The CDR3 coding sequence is TGTGCCAGCAGTTACGGACACTTAACAGGGGGCGCCGGCACCGGGGAGCTGGTTTTT. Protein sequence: CASSYGHLTGGAGTGELVF.

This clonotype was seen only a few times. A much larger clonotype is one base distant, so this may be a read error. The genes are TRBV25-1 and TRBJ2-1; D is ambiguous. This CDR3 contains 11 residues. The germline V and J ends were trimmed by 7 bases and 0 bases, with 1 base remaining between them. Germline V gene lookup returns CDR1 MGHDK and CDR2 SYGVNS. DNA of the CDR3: TGTGCCAGCACCTCCTACAATGAGCAGTTCTTC. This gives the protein CASTSYNEQFF.

CDR3 sequence reads: CASSLVVAGAPTEAFF. CDR3 DNA: TGCGCCAGCAGCTTGGTGGTCGCAGGGGCCCCCACTGAAGCTTTCTTT. V gene TRBV5-1 combines with J gene TRBJ1-1; tentatively, D is TRBD1 (6 bases). The CDR3 loop spans 16 amino acids. The V and J ends lost 0 bases and 4 bases respectively, with 16 bases between them. Germline V gene sequence: CDR1 SGHRS, CDR2 YFSETQ.

The chain's CDR3 is CASLGENTEAFF. The CDR3 bases are TGCGCCAGCTTAGGGGAGAACACTGAAGCTTTCTTT. V gene TRBV5-1 combines with J gene TRBJ1-1; D possibly corresponds to TRBD1 (5 bases). Germline CDR1 and CDR2: SGHRS and YFSETQ. Trimming cost V 7 bases and J 1 base, with 8 bases left between them. The CDR3 consists of 12 residues.

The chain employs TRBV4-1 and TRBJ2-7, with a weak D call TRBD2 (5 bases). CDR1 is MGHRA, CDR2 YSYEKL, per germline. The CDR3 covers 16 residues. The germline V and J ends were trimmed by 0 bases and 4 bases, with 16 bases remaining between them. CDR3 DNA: TGCGCCAGCAGCCAAGATCGGGGAGATAGAGCTTACGAGCAGTACTTC. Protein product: CASSQDRGDRAYEQYF.

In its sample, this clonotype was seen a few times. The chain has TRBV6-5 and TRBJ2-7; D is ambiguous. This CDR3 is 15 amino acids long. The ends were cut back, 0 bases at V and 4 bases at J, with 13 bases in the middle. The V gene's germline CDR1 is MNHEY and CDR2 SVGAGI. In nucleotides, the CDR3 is TGTGCCAGCAGTTACTCGTTGGCAGTAAAGTACGAGCAGTACTTC. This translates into CASSYSLAVKYEQYF.